A selection of T cell receptor beta chains follows, all from one sample in a study of T-cell memory formation after mild COVID-19. Via MiXCR, TCRdb re-called the 5' RACE reads, giving one row per CDR3 protein. The sample gives just over 150,000 distinct CDR3 sequences, roughly 31% of which show up once; about 12% is in the top ten. Sequencing input: PBMCs or a T cell subset sorted from them (not recorded which). The receptors originated from an adult woman who had mild COVID-19 (a few samples of this study predate the infection). Cell type and time point are not known. The CDR3 runs from the conserved cysteine through the conserved F or W. A D gene is named only where the DNA matches it firmly. Clone size appears in some rows only: once, few, many, or a class for an expanded clone.

13	TRBD1	TRBV29-1	TRBJ2-7	few	CSACYATGNEQYF	TGCAGCGCGTGCTATGCGACAGGGAACGAGCAGTACTTC
13	TRBD2	TRBV20-1	TRBJ2-1	few	CSASDSGGYEQFF	TGCAGTGCTAGCGATAGCGGGGGCTATGAGCAGTTCTTC
12	-	TRBV7-2	TRBJ2-1	few	CASSLARNEQFF	TGTGCCAGCAGCTTAGCCAGGAATGAGCAGTTCTTC
13	-	TRBV7-9	TRBJ1-4	few	CASSPTTNEKLFF	TGTGCCAGCAGCCCAACGACTAATGAAAAACTGTTTTTT
13	TRBD1	TRBV29-1	TRBJ2-1	-	CSVERQGANEQFF	TGCAGCGTTGAGCGACAGGGGGCCAATGAGCAGTTCTTC
15	TRBD2	TRBV10-3	TRBJ2-3	-	CAISGGGAPTDTQYF	TGTGCCATCAGTGGGGGGGGAGCTCCCACAGATACGCAGTATTTT
17	-	TRBV4-1	TRBJ2-7	-	CASSQDGTGRGSYEQYF	TGCGCCAGCAGCCAAGATGGGACGGGCCGAGGGTCCTACGAGCAGTACTTC
12	-	TRBV24-1	TRBJ2-2	-	CATSDSPGELFF	TGTGCCACCAGTGATTCCCCCGGGGAGCTGTTTTTT
15	-	TRBV5-1	TRBJ2-3	-	CASSLALSGTDTQYF	TGCGCCAGCAGCTTGGCCTTAAGCGGGACAGATACGCAGTATTTT
17	TRBD2	TRBV4-1	TRBJ2-7	-	CASSQGGTSGDPYEQYF	TGCGCCAGCAGCCAGGGAGGGACTAGCGGGGACCCCTACGAGCAGTACTTC
13	-	TRBV3-1	TRBJ2-7	few	CASSQDHVDGQYF	TGTGCCAGCAGCCAAGATCATGTCGATGGGCAGTACTTC
15	-	TRBV27	TRBJ1-4	-	CASSPGRATNEKLFF	TGTGCCAGCAGCCCGGGGCGTGCAACTAATGAAAAACTGTTTTTT
14	TRBD2	TRBV4-2	TRBJ2-5	-	CASSQGLAGETQYF	TGTGCCAGCAGCCAAGGACTAGCGGGAGAGACCCAGTACTTC
15	TRBD2	TRBV6-6	TRBJ2-2	-	CASVGGVGSTGELFF	TGTGCCAGCGTGGGGGGGGTAGGAAGCACCGGGGAGCTGTTTTTT
13	-	TRBV20-1	TRBJ1-1	-	CSARDPGRTEAFF	TGCAGTGCTAGAGACCCGGGGCGCACTGAAGCTTTCTTT
11	-	TRBV5-1	TRBJ2-1	few	CASRRENEQFF	TGCGCCAGCAGGAGGGAGAATGAGCAGTTCTTC
15	-	TRBV12-3/TRBV12-4	TRBJ2-5	-	CASSLTGGIQETQYF	TGTGCCAGCAGTTTAACGGGGGGCATCCAAGAGACCCAGTACTTC
13	-	TRBV20-1	TRBJ2-1	-	CSARDFSGNEQFF	TGCAGTGCTAGAGATTTTAGCGGCAATGAGCAGTTCTTC
14	TRBD2	TRBV7-3	TRBJ2-7	few	CASSLAGEGDEQYF	TGTGCCAGCAGCTTAGCGGGGGAAGGGGACGAGCAGTACTTC
13	-	TRBV12-3/TRBV12-4	TRBJ1-1	-	CASSFQLNTEAFF	TGTGCCAGCAGTTTCCAGTTGAACACTGAAGCTTTCTTT
13	-	TRBV4-1	TRBJ2-7	-	CASSNQGKNEQYF	TGCGCCAGCAGCAATCAGGGGAAAAACGAGCAGTACTTC
12	-	TRBV24-1	TRBJ2-5	few	CATSDFQETQYF	TGTGCCACCAGTGATTTCCAAGAGACCCAGTACTTC
14	-	TRBV12-3/TRBV12-4	TRBJ2-3	few	CASSLRERTDTQYF	TGTGCCAGCAGTTTACGAGAGAGAACAGATACGCAGTATTTT
12	-	TRBV7-2	TRBJ2-5	few	CASSLDVETQYF	TGTGCCAGCAGCTTAGATGTCGAGACCCAGTACTTC
10	-	TRBV29-1	TRBJ1-1	-	CSGLGAEAFF	TGCAGCGGGTTGGGGGCTGAAGCTTTCTTT
14	-	TRBV12-3/TRBV12-4	TRBJ2-7	-	CASSFGRTTYEQYF	TGTGCCAGCAGTTTTGGCAGGACCACCTACGAGCAGTACTTC
16	TRBD2	TRBV3-1	TRBJ2-7	-	CASSRGTSGNTGEQYF	TGTGCCAGCAGCCGAGGGACTAGCGGGAATACTGGAGAGCAGTACTTC
13	-	TRBV5-4	TRBJ2-5	-	CASSRDYQETQYF	TGTGCCAGCAGCCGGGACTACCAAGAGACCCAGTACTTC
16	TRBD2	TRBV9	TRBJ2-1	-	CASSVVRLAGVNEQFF	TGTGCCAGCAGCGTAGTTAGACTAGCGGGAGTTAATGAGCAGTTCTTC
14	-	TRBV5-1	TRBJ2-3	few	CASSQGVPTDTQYF	TGCGCCAGCAGCCAAGGGGTCCCCACAGATACGCAGTATTTT
13	TRBD1	TRBV7-9	TRBJ2-5	-	CASSPGTEETQYF	TGTGCCAGCAGCCCCGGGACAGAAGAGACCCAGTACTTC
18	TRBD2	TRBV10-3	TRBJ2-1	-	CAISESTAGGYYDNEQFF	TGTGCCATCAGTGAGTCGACAGCGGGGGGATATTACGACAATGAGCAGTTCTTC
16	-	TRBV27	TRBJ2-7	few	CASSPSLWRGDLEQYF	TGTGCCAGCAGTCCGTCCCTTTGGAGGGGGGATCTCGAGCAGTACTTC
14	-	TRBV7-9	TRBJ2-4	-	CASSLASSVDIQYF	TGTGCCAGCAGCTTAGCTTCTAGCGTCGACATTCAGTACTTC
14	-	TRBV29-1	TRBJ2-3	-	CSVGVGGTTDTQYF	TGCAGCGTTGGGGTGGGCGGGACGACAGATACGCAGTATTTT
17	-	TRBV6-6	TRBJ2-7	few	CASSYSMIRASSYEQYF	TGTGCCAGCAGTTACTCGATGATTAGGGCAAGCTCCTACGAGCAGTACTTC
15	-	TRBV18	TRBJ2-7	-	CASSRSGLLTYEQYF	TGTGCCAGCTCACGGTCTGGTTTGCTTACCTACGAGCAGTACTTC
15	-	TRBV12-3/TRBV12-4	TRBJ2-2	few	CASTVTGANTGELFF	TGTGCCAGCACCGTGACGGGGGCGAACACCGGGGAGCTGTTTTTT
17	TRBD1	TRBV12-3/TRBV12-4	TRBJ2-1	-	CASRKSTGTGSYNEQFF	TGTGCCAGCAGGAAGAGTACCGGGACAGGGTCCTACAATGAGCAGTTCTTC
16	-	TRBV20-1	TRBJ2-3	-	CSARVYYRGRADTQYF	TGCAGTGCTAGAGTTTATTATCGGGGGAGAGCAGATACGCAGTATTTT
15	-	TRBV5-6	TRBJ2-1	-	CASSLGLGLTYEQFF	TGTGCCAGCAGCTTGGGACTAGGATTAACCTATGAGCAGTTCTTC
16	TRBD2	TRBV12-3/TRBV12-4	TRBJ2-5	-	CASSLNSGGLQETQYF	TGTGCCAGCAGTTTAAATAGCGGGGGGCTTCAAGAGACCCAGTACTTC
19	-	TRBV7-2	TRBJ2-3	-	CASSLSPSGTSTSTDTQYF	TGTGCCAGCAGCTTGAGTCCCTCCGGGACTTCCACTAGCACAGATACGCAGTATTTT
17	TRBD2	TRBV12-3/TRBV12-4	TRBJ2-1	-	CASSPQGLAGEYNEQFF	TGTGCCAGCAGTCCCCAGGGACTAGCGGGCGAGTACAATGAGCAGTTCTTC
14	-	TRBV12-3/TRBV12-4	TRBJ1-1	few	CASLEFQGPTEAFF	TGTGCCAGCTTAGAGTTCCAGGGTCCCACTGAAGCTTTCTTT
15	TRBD2	TRBV7-3	TRBJ2-2	-	CASSLGTSGRGELFF	TGTGCCAGCAGCTTAGGGACTAGCGGACGCGGGGAGCTGTTTTTT
15	-	TRBV7-3	TRBJ2-7	-	CASSLTPGDHYEQYF	TGTGCCAGCAGCTTAACCCCGGGGGACCACTACGAGCAGTACTTC
15	TRBD1	TRBV4-3	TRBJ2-2	-	CASSQDRGRTGELFF	TGCGCCAGCAGCCAAGACAGGGGGAGAACCGGGGAGCTGTTTTTT
18	TRBD1	TRBV24-1	TRBJ2-2	-	CATTSRGQGVPGTGELFF	TGTGCCACCACCTCCCGGGGACAGGGGGTACCCGGCACCGGGGAGCTGTTTTTT